Sequencing of this TCR beta chain was carried out in a study of T cells in narcolepsy. On the study more broadly: Enrolled donors included narcolepsy type 1 or type 2 patients and healthy controls. Overall study results and limits: Blood of same and different patients, but not healthy controls, reportedly held recurring autoreactive clonotypes. HCRT-specific and TRIB2-specific autoreactive clonotypes appeared among same-patient CSF and blood CD4+ clonotypes.

The CDR3 sequence is 13 residues long. The ends were cut back, 2 bases at V and 5 bases at J, with 9 bases in the middle. Germline V CDR1 and CDR2: MGHDK, SYGVNS. Only in-frame clones appear in the TCRdb table, and some are missing; sequencing was by immunoSEQ multiplex PCR. The sample holds fewer than 40,000 clones, roughly 80% seen once. There are a few counts of this clone. The antigen is unknown. Sample: memory (CD45RA-) CD4+ T cells from blood. The sequence was collected from a human donor in good health. The rearrangement uses TRBV25-1 and TRBJ1-1; D gene ambiguous. CDR3 nucleotides: TGTGCCAGCAGTGAAGATGCTAGGACTGAAGCTTTCTTT. Its protein is CASSEDARTEAFF.